In this sample, the clone carrying this T cell receptor (beta chain) turned up many times. The data originate from a study of blood T cells in healthy people across ages. A second PCR, run for about 7 to 11 cycles, used a sample-barcoded 5' primer plus a J-beta primer mix. In TCRdb, the 5' RACE reads were re-called with MiXCR into one record per CDR3 protein. The sample yields more than 800,000 distinct CDR3 sequences, around 28% seen once. CDR3 length: 14 residues. V shed 4 bases and J shed 3 bases, with 13 bases lying between them. Germline V gene lookup returns CDR1 SGHRS and CDR2 YFSETQ. V gene TRBV5-1 combines with J gene TRBJ2-5; possible D gene TRBD2, 6 bases. The sample comprised blood. This receptor was identified in a woman of 80 years or more in good health. CDR3 in DNA: TGCGCCAGCAGCCCGATCCGGGGGAAAGAGACCCAGTACTTC. Translated: CASSPIRGKETQYF.